The sequence of this T cell receptor beta chain was determined in a study of Graves' ophthalmopathy and Graves' hyperthyroidism. Study-level information: Researchers obtained peripheral blood at initial diagnosis, before any treatment had begun. Findings of the study overall: Most thyroid clonotypes expanded beyond 0.001 frequency were also found in blood.

This CDR3 has 15 residues. Trimming pared 0 bases from V and 2 bases from J, leaving 11 bases between. The germline V gene encodes CDR1 SNHLY and CDR2 FYNNEI. No donor had other autoimmune disease, uncontrolled infection, pregnancy or lactation. As regards this clonotype: Antigen unknown.

Amplified material comprised TCR beta CDR3 regions derived from RNA transcripts. Scientists carried out first-round RT-PCR using HTBI primers and then a second-round multiplex PCR. Each CDR3 protein is one row after TCRdb ran MiXCR on the multiplex PCR reads. Among about 740,000 distinct CDR3 sequences listed, 35% to 50% were seen once. J is TRBJ2-7 and V is TRBV2; D is unresolved. The sequenced sample consisted of peripheral blood. This TCR was recovered from an adult man with Graves' ophthalmopathy. The CDR3 loop is CASSEALAKTYEQYF. In DNA form, the CDR3 reads TGTGCCAGCAGTGAAGCGCTCGCCAAAACCTACGAGCAGTACTTC.